This is a list of T cell receptor beta chains from one sample in a study of T cell changes during pregnancy in multiple sclerosis. Profiling relied on immunoSEQ multiplex PCR, and the TCRdb table lists in-frame clones only, not all of them. The sample includes around 88,000 clones, roughly nine tenths seen only once; the top ten take more than 2%. The sample here was peripheral blood, taken after pregnancy. These receptors were taken from a female donor in good health, enrolled as a control in a pregnancy study. Each CDR3 is given with its conserved first and last residue. The D gene is left open where the match is weak.

>TRBJ1-5|.|TRBV27
CASSFVPLYSNQPQHF
TGTGCCAGCAGTTTTGTGCCACTCTATAGCAATCAGCCCCAGCATTTT
>TRBJ1-1|.|TRBV29-1
CSVGRPFSTEAFF
TGCAGCGTTGGGCGGCCCTTTAGCACTGAAGCTTTCTTT
>TRBJ1-1|.|TRBV5-1
CASSSSGGPGTEAFF
TGCGCCAGCAGCTCGTCAGGCGGGCCAGGCACTGAAGCTTTCTTT
>TRBJ2-7|TRBD2|TRBV5-1
CASSARTSGRNEQYF
TGCGCCAGCAGCGCTAGGACTAGCGGGAGAAACGAGCAGTACTTC
>TRBJ2-7|.|TRBV30
CAWSLAISGEQYF
TGTGCCTGGAGTTTAGCGATATCGGGCGAGCAGTACTTC
>TRBJ2-3|.|TRBV6-1
CASSDRGSTDTQYF
TGTGCCAGCAGTGATCGGGGGAGCACAGATACGCAGTATTTT
>TRBJ1-2|TRBD1|TRBV6-6
CASRLGQYYGYTF
TGTGCCAGCAGACTGGGACAGTACTATGGCTACACCTTC
>TRBJ2-1|.|TRBV19
CASSEYNEQFF
TGTGCCAGTAGTGAGTACAATGAGCAGTTCTTC
>TRBJ1-6|.|TRBV5-6
CASSLKTGTGNSPLHF
TGTGCCAGCAGCTTGAAAACCGGGACTGGGAATTCACCCCTCCACTTT
>TRBJ2-5|.|TRBV6-1
CASRWTRWYQETQYF
TGTGCCAGCAGGTGGACACGTTGGTACCAAGAGACCCAGTACTTC
>TRBJ1-5|.|TRBV5-1
CASRRDTVPNQPQHF
TGCGCCAGCAGAAGGGACACCGTGCCGAATCAGCCCCAGCATTTT
>TRBJ2-7|.|TRBV6-4
CASSPRLAPGGEQYF
TGTGCCAGCAGTCCCCGGCTAGCCCCCGGGGGCGAGCAGTACTTC
>TRBJ2-7|.|TRBV5-4
CASSLVGGPYEQYF
TGTGCCAGCAGCTTGGTTGGGGGCCCCTACGAGCAGTACTTC
>TRBJ1-3|.|TRBV14
CASSQKGTGLIPFQDSGNTIYF
TGTGCCAGCAGCCAAAAAGGCACAGGGTTAATTCCATTTCAGGACTCTGGAAACACCATATATTTT
>TRBJ1-1|.|TRBV7-9
CASKEIGGINTEAFF
TGTGCCAGCAAAGAGATCGGGGGGATAAACACTGAAGCTTTCTTT
>TRBJ2-7|TRBD2|TRBV4-1
CASRRTGEGEQYF
TGCGCCAGCCGCAGGACTGGGGAGGGGGAGCAGTACTTC
>TRBJ2-7|TRBD2|TRBV5-1
CASRASGTYEQYF
TGCGCCAGCAGGGCTAGCGGTACCTACGAGCAGTACTTC